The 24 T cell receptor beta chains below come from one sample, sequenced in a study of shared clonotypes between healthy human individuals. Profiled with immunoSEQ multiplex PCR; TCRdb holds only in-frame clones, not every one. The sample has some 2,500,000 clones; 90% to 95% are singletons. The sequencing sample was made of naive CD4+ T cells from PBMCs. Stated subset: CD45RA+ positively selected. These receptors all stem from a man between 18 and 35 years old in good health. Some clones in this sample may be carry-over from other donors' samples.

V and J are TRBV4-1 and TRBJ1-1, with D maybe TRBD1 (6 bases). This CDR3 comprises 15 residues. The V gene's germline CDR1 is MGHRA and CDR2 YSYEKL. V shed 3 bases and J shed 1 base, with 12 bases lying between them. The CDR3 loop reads CASSHRGGSNTEAFF. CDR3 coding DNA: TGCGCCAGCAGCCATAGAGGGGGATCGAACACTGAAGCTTTCTTT.

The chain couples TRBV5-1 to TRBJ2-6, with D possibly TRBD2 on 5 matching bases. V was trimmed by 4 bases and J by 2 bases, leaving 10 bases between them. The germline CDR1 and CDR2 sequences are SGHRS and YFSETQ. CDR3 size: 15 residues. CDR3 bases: TGCGCCAGCAGCGGCACCGGGACTGGGGCCAACGTCCTGACTTTC. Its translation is CASSGTGTGANVLTF.

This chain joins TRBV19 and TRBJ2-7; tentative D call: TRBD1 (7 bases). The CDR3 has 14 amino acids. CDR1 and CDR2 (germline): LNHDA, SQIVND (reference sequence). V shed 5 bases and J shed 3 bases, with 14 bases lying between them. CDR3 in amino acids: CASSLAGQSYEQYF. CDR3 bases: TGTGCCAGTAGTTTGGCGGGACAGAGCTACGAGCAGTACTTC.

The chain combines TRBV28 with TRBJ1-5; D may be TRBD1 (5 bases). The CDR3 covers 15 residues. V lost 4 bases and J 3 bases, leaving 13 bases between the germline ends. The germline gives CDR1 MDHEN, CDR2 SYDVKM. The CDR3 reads CASSYRGRANQPQHF. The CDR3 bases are TGTGCCAGCAGTTATAGGGGCAGAGCCAATCAGCCCCAGCATTTT.

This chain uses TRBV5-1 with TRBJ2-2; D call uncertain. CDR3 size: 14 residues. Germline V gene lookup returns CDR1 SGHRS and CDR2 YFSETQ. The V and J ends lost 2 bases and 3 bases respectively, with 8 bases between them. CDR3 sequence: CASSFDRDTGELFF. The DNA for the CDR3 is TGCGCCAGCAGCTTTGACCGAGACACCGGGGAGCTGTTTTTT.

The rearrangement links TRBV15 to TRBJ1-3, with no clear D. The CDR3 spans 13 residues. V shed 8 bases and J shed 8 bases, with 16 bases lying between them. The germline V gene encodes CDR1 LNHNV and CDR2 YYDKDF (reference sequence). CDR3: CATRLQNRDTIYF. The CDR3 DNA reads TGTGCCACCCGGCTACAGAATAGGGACACCATATATTTT.

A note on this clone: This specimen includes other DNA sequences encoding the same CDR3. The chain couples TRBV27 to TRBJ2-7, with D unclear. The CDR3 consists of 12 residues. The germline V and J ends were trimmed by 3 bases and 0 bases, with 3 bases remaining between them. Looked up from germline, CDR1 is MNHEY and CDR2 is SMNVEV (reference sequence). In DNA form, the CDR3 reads TGTGCCAGCAGTTTGTACTCCTACGAGCAGTACTTC. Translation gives CASSLYSYEQYF.

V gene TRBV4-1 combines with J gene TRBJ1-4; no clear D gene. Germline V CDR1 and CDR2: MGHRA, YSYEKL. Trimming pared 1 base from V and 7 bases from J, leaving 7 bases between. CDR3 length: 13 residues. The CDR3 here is CASSQGPLEKLFF. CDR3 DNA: TGCGCCAGCAGCCAAGGACCGCTTGAAAAACTGTTTTTT.

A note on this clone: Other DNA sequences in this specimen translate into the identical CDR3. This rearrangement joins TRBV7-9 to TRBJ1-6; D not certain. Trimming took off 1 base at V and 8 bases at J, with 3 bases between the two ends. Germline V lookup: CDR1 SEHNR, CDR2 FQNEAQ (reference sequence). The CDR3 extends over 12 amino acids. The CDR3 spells CASSLGDSPLHF. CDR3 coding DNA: TGTGCCAGCAGCTTAGGAGATTCACCCCTCCACTTT.

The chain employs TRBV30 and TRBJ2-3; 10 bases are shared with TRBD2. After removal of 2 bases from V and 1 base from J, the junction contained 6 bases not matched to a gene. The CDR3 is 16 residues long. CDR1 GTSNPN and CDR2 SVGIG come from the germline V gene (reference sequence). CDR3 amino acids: CAWSFKGTSGTDTQYF. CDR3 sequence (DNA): TGTGCCTGGAGTTTTAAAGGGACTAGCGGCACAGATACGCAGTATTTT.

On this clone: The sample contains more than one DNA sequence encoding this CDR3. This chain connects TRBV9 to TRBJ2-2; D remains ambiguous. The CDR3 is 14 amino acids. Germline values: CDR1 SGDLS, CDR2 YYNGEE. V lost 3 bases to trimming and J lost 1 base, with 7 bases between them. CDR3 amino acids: CASSGRRNTGELFF. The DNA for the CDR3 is TGTGCCAGCAGCGGTAGGCGGAACACCGGGGAGCTGTTTTTT.

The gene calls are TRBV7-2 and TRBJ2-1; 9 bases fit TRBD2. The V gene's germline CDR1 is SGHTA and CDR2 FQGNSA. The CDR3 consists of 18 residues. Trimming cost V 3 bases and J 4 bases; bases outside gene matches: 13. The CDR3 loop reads CASSFVRRSSGIYNEQFF. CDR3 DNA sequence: TGTGCCAGCAGCTTTGTACGTCGGTCTAGCGGGATATACAATGAGCAGTTCTTC.

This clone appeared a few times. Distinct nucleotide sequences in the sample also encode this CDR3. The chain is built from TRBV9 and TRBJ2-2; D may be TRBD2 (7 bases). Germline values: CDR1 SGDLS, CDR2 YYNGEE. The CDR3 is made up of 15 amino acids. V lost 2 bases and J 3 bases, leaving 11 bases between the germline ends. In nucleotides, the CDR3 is TGTGCCAGCAGCGTGTCGGGGGGCGACACCGGGGAGCTGTTTTTT. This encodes CASSVSGGDTGELFF. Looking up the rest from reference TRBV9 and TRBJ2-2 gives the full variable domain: DSGVTQTPKHLITATGQRVTLRCSPRSGDLSVYWYQQSLDQGLQFLIQYYNGEERAKGNILERFSAQQFPDLHSELNLSSLELGDSALYFCASSVSGGDTGELFFGEGSRLTVL.

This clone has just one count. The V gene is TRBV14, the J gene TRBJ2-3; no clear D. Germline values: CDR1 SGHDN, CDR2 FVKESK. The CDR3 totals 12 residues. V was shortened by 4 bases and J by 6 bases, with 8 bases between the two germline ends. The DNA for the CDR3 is TGTGCCAGCAGCCTATTAGGCGATACGCAGTATTTT. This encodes CASSLLGDTQYF.

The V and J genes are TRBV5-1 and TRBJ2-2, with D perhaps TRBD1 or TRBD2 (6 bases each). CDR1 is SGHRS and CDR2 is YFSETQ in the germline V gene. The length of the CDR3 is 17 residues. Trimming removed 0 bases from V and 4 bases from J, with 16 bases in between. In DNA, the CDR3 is TGCGCCAGCAGCTTGGCCACAGGGTACGGGGGCACCGGGGAGCTGTTTTTT. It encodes CASSLATGYGGTGELFF. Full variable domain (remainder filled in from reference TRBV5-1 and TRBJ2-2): KAGVTQTPRYLIKTRGQQVTLSCSPISGHRSVSWYQQTPGQGLQFLFEYFSETQRNKGNFPGRFSGRQFSNSRSEMNVSTLELGDSALYLCASSLATGYGGTGELFFGEGSRLTVL.

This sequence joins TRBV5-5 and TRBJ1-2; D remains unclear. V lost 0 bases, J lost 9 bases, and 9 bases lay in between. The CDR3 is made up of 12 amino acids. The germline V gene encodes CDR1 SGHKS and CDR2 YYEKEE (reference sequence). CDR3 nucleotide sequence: TGTGCCAGCAGCTTGGCCTTAGAGCGCTACACCTTC. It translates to CASSLALERYTF.

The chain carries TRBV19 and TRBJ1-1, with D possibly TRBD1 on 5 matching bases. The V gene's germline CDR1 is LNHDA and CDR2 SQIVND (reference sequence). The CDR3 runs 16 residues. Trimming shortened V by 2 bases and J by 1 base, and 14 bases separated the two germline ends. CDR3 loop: CASSILGRLTNTEAFF. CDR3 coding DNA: TGTGCCAGTAGTATATTGGGGCGACTAACGAACACTGAAGCTTTCTTT.

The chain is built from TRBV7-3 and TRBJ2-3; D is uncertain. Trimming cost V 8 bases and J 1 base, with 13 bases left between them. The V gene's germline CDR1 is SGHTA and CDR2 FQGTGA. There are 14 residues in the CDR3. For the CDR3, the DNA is TGTGCCAGCGGCGTTGGGGTTGGCACAGATACGCAGTATTTT. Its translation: CASGVGVGTDTQYF. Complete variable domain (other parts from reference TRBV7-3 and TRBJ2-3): GAGVSQTPSNKVTEKGKYVELRCDPISGHTALYWYRQSLGQGPEFLIYFQGTGAADDSGLPNDRFFAVRPEGSVSTLKIQRTERGDSAVYLCASGVGVGTDTQYFGPGTRLTVL.

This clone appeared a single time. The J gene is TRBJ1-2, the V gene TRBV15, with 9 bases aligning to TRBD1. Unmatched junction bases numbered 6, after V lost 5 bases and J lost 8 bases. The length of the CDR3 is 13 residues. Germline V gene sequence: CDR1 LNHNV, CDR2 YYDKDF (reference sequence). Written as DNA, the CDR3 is TGTGCCACCAGCTACTTAGGACAGGGGGGCTACACCTTC. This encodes CATSYLGQGGYTF.

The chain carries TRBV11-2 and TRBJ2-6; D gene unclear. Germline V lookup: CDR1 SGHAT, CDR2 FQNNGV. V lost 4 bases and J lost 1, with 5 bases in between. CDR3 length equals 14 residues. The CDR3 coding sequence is TGTGCCAGCAGCTATACGTCTGGGGCCAACGTCCTGACTTTC. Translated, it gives CASSYTSGANVLTF.

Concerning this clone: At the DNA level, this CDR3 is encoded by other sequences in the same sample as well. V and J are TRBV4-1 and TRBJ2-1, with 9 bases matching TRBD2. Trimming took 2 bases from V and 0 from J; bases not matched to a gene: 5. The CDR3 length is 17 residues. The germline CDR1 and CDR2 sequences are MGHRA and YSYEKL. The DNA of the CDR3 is TGCGCCAGCAGCCAACCTAGCGGGGCTAGCTCCTACAATGAGCAGTTCTTC. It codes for CASSQPSGASSYNEQFF.

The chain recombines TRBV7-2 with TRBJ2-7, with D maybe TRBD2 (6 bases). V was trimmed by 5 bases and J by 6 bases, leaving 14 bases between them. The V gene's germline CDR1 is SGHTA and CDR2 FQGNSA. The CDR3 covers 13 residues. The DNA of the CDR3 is TGTGCCAGCAGCCGGACTCCCGGGGGCGAGCAGTACTTC. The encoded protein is CASSRTPGGEQYF.

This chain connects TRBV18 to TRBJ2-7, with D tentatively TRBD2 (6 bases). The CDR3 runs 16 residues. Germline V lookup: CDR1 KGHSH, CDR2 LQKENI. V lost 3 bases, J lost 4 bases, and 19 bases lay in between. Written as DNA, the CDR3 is TGTGCCAGCTCACCGAGTTTTTCGGGAGTGGGTTACGAGCAGTACTTC. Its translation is CASSPSFSGVGYEQYF. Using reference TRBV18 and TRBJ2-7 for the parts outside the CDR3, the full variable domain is NAGVMQNPRHLVRRRGQEARLRCSPMKGHSHVYWYRQLPEEGLKFMVYLQKENIIDESGMPKERFSAEFPKEGPSILRIQQVVRGDSAAYFCASSPSFSGVGYEQYFGPGTRLTVT.

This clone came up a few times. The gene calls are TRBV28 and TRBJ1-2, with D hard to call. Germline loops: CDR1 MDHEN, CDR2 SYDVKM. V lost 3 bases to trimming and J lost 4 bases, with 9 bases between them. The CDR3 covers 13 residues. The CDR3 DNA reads TGTGCCAGCAGTTTCTTGGGCCTCTATGGCTACACCTTC. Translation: CASSFLGLYGYTF.